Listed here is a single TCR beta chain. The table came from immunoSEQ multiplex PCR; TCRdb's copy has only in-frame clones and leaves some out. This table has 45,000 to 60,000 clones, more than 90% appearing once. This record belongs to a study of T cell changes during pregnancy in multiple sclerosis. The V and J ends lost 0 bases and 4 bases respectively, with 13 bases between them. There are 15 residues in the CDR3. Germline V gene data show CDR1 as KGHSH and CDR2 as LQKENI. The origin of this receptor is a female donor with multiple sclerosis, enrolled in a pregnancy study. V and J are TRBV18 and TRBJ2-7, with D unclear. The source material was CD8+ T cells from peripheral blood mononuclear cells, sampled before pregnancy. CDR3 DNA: TGTGCCAGCTCACCACCGGAGATCCCAGCGTACGAGCAGTACTTC. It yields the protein CASSPPEIPAYEQYF.